The sequence of this TCR beta chain was determined in a study of blood T cell repertoires in COVID-19. Participant age was about 18 to 89 years, and participants resided in roughly 25 US areas. Cohorts were based on clinical histories the participants reported. Germline-derived CDR1 and CDR2 are SGHRS and YFSETQ. V shed 0 bases, J shed 5 bases, and the junction held 6 bases outside the gene matches. This CDR3 has 15 residues. Libraries were prepared by immunoSEQ multiplex PCR; TCRdb keeps only in-frame clonotypes and omits some of them. The sample yields over 250,000 clones, nearly 90% seen once. The sequence was obtained from a woman in her sixties who had recovered from COVID-19. The chain uses TRBV5-1 and TRBJ2-5; TRBD1 matches at 8 bases. The sequencing sample was made of PBMCs or T cells enriched from blood (not recorded which). Here the CDR3 reads CASSLVLGQVETQYF. The CDR3 coding sequence is TGCGCCAGCAGCTTGGTGCTGGGACAGGTGGAGACCCAGTACTTC. The variable domain in full, completed from reference TRBV5-1 and TRBJ2-5, reads KAGVTQTPRYLIKTRGQQVTLSCSPISGHRSVSWYQQTPGQGLQFLFEYFSETQRNKGNFPGRFSGRQFSNSRSEMNVSTLELGDSALYLCASSLVLGQVETQYFGPGTRLLVL.